The text below deals with one T cell receptor (beta chain). Its antigen is undetermined. The repertoire was sequenced with immunoSEQ multiplex PCR; TCRdb's copy has only in-frame clones and lacks some. Here the sample spans 15,000 or so clones, over 60% being singletons. Starting 14 to 28 days after autologous transplant, ipilimumab 1 mg/kg was given. This entry belongs to a study of ipilimumab plus nivolumab after autologous stem cell transplantation. Study information: Typical patient got 5 or 6 ipilimumab doses and roughly eight nivolumab doses (median). Study-level points and caveats: Per the authors, repertoire, Treg and microbiota data justify further study.

This CDR3 has 15 residues. Trimming pared 1 base from V and 0 bases from J, leaving 6 bases between. Looked up from germline, CDR1 is SGHVS and CDR2 is FNYEAQ. Sample: PBMCs, taken in a trial of ipilimumab plus nivolumab as post-transplant consolidation. This sequence originates from a male donor with diffuse large B-cell lymphoma. The J gene is TRBJ1-4, the V gene TRBV7-6; D remains unclear. CDR3 bases: TGTGCCAGCAGCTTAGGCCTCTCAACTAATGAAAAACTGTTTTTT. It specifies CASSLGLSTNEKLFF.